This T cell receptor (beta chain) is from a study of blood T cell repertoires in COVID-19. About the research overall: The United States, Italy and Spain supplied acute and convalescent COVID-19 samples. PBMCs, B-cell-depleted T cells, or T cells provided the cDNA or gDNA that made up the material.

The CDR3 runs to 14 residues. Germline V gene sequence: CDR1 SGHTA, CDR2 FQGNSA. The V segment lost 2 bases and the J segment 5 bases; nucleotides outside the gene matches: 5. Methods used by the authors: Reference gene primer amplification gave nucleated cell count estimates. Here immunoSEQ multiplex PCR was the method, and the copy in TCRdb shows in-frame clones only, minus some. Clone size and V and J calls were adopted from that table, with D and trimming inferred from the DNA. This table has more than 65,000 clones, 80% to 90% appearing once. The chain has TRBV7-2 and TRBJ2-5; 7 bases align to TRBD2. This receptor was taken from a woman aged 45 to 65 with acute or convalescent COVID-19. The material sequenced was peripheral blood. Written as DNA, the CDR3 is TGTGCCAGCAGCTTACAATACGGGGGGGAGACCCAGTACTTC. Protein sequence: CASSLQYGGETQYF.